This T cell receptor beta chain was observed in a study of technical replicates of blood from several donors. Clones were sequenced by immunoSEQ multiplex PCR, and TCRdb holds only the in-frame ones, with some missing. Of tens of thousands of clones in the sample, approximately 90% were seen once. Germline V lookup: CDR1 MDHEN, CDR2 SYDVKM. Trimming stripped 2 bases from V and 4 bases from J, with 14 bases between. The CDR3 is 15 amino acids. The TCR was taken from a human donor in good health. Input material: T cells isolated from PBMCs. The chain carries TRBV28 and TRBJ2-5, with D possibly being TRBD2 (6 bases). DNA of the CDR3: TGTGCCAGCAGTTTAGGAGGGAAGATGGGAGAGACCCAGTACTTC. Translated, it gives CASSLGGKMGETQYF.